This T cell receptor beta chain was sequenced for a study of Graves' ophthalmopathy and Graves' hyperthyroidism (dated by TCRdb to between 2017 and 2018). Broadly, across the study: Peripheral blood was collected before any treatment was given, at the time of initial diagnosis. The study used TCR beta repertoire signatures to distinguish Graves' ophthalmopathy from Graves' hyperthyroidism and to predict progression to ophthalmopathy. To explore V-J signatures distinguishing ophthalmopathy from hyperthyroidism, a discovery set of more than 95 patients (about 44 ophthalmopathy, roughly 56 stable hyperthyroidism) was enrolled. In total, 135 blood samples were TCR-sequenced: 43 ophthalmopathy, about 75 hyperthyroidism and around 17 hyperthyroidism-to-ophthalmopathy patients. Once sampling was done, hyperthyroidism patients were given methimazole at a starting dose of 30 mg daily, while ophthalmopathy patients were given high-dose intravenous methylprednisolone. In several hyperthyroidism patients, the T-cell repertoire of thyroid tissue was compared with the T-cell repertoire of blood. An independent validation cohort comprised 18 hyperthyroidism patients and over 15 patients who later progressed from hyperthyroidism to ophthalmopathy. For training and testing, the 100 or so patients in the discovery cohort were randomly divided in a 7:3 ratio.

Patients with ophthalmopathy had moderately to severely active disease, with a Clinical Activity Score of 3 or more, a NOSPECS grade of 4 or more, and a disease duration of less than 3 months. Patients with other autoimmune diseases, uncontrolled infections, pregnancy or lactation were excluded from the study. Clinical symptoms, serum thyroxine, TRAb, thyroid ultrasound and orbital computed tomography were used for diagnosis. Ficoll-Paque density gradient centrifugation was used to isolate PBMCs from about 10 ml of fresh peripheral blood. Total RNA was extracted using Trizol reagent, and RNA quality was checked on an Agilent 2100 Bioanalyzer. Regarding this clonotype: Its specific antigen is unknown. Base-call qualities are not available, and no considerably larger clone is one nucleotide away.

For repertoire sequencing, the TCR beta CDR3 regions were amplified from RNA transcripts. HTBI primers and the Qiagen OneStep RT-PCR kit were used in a first-round RT-PCR, which was followed by a second-round multiplex PCR, size selection and purification. Libraries were sequenced on an Illumina HiSeq2000 using paired-end 100 bp reads. Turning to the authors' computational methods: Reads were processed with SOAPnuke, discarding reads with adapters, uncalled bases, mean Phred below 15, or no exact constant-primer or identifier match. COPE v1.2.5 was used to merge high-quality paired reads. Unique nucleotide sequences were defined as clonotypes and aligned to IMGT TRB V, D and J references using MiTCR v1.1. The analysis was limited to V-J combinations with a frequency above 0.0001, which together covered 98% to 99.2% of repertoires. A TCR clonal expansion and chaos score per V-J combination was defined as the ratio of F50 clonal expansion to chaos observed in the TCRdist matrix. Welch's t-statistics and random forest were used to narrow the features down to roughly twelve V-J combinations, which were then fed into a naive Bayes classifier. The similarity between thyroid and blood repertoires was quantified using the Morisita-Horn index. Using fastp trimming at Q25 and MiXCR clonotype assembly, TCRdb reanalyzed the public sequencing data and kept in-frame beta chains. CDR3 protein sequences are deduplicated, and each keeps its most common genes and DNA. The V and J calls reflect TCRdb's pipeline rather than the authors' work. Across this sample there are approximately 500,000 distinct CDR3 sequences, with approximately 14% seen only once. The ten largest clones capture roughly 10% of the sample.

Findings and caveats that apply to the study as a whole: In cross-validation, the 13-signature model distinguished ophthalmopathy from stable hyperthyroidism with more than 85% sensitivity and around 84% specificity, while in the test set the corresponding values were around 79% and 71%. Among expanded thyroid clonotypes with frequency above 0.001, most also showed up in blood, which suggests that blood repertoires may reflect the thyroid immune response. In validation, the model predicted ophthalmopathy progression with more than 70% sensitivity and around 72% specificity; more than ten predicted patients were CT-confirmed with GO in a median of around 6.5 months. Sample size was not predetermined statistically, and investigators were not blinded to group allocation.

The CDR3 spans 16 residues, from the cysteine through the phenylalanine. This entry keeps only the CDR3 DNA: 48 bases, framed from base 1. The germline V gene gives CDR1 as MDHEN and CDR2 as SYDVKM. Trimming removed 7 bases from V and 0 bases from J; the gene matches leave 9 bases unexplained. Sequences were obtained from blood. The source is a woman in her 30s with Graves' ophthalmopathy. Donor details come from another sample of the same person, matched by shared clones. The sequence joins TRBV28 to TRBJ1-5, with TRBD1 identical over 7 junction bases. The CDR3 in this case is CASTSDRSYSNQPQHF. The DNA is as follows: TGTGCCAGCACCTCGGACAGGTCTTATAGCAATCAGCCCCAGCATTTT.